This T cell receptor (beta chain) was sequenced for a study of shared clonotypes between healthy human individuals. Study as a whole: Plates per donor: three CD4 naive, three CD4 memory, two CD8 naive, one CD8 memory.

The sample holds one count of this clone. V lost 4 bases to trimming and J lost 7 bases; unmatched junction nucleotides: 8. The CDR3 is made up of 15 amino acids. Germline V gene sequence: CDR1 MNHEY, CDR2 SVGAGI. TCRdb keeps only in-frame clones here, not all; method: immunoSEQ multiplex PCR. The profile shows about 2,500,000 clones, more than 90% of them singletons. The gene calls are TRBV6-5 and TRBJ2-1; 9 bases agree with TRBD2. The sample taken for sequencing was naive CD4+ T cells sorted from blood. The sample's subset: CD45RA+ positively selected. This TCR was sampled from a young man in good health. The CDR3 DNA reads TGTGCCAGCAGTTCTCCTGCGGGAGGGGGGAATGAGCAGTTCTTC. Its protein product is CASSSPAGGGNEQFF.